These T cell receptor beta chains were read from a single sample in a study of early T cells in non-severe SARS-CoV-2 infection. Via MiXCR, TCRdb re-called the 5' RACE reads, giving one row per CDR3 protein. The sample holds tens of thousands of distinct CDR3 sequences; about 5% are singletons and the top ten take about a tenth. The sample consisted of whole blood. Receptor source: an adult who was a healthcare worker with PCR-confirmed SARS-CoV-2 infection or an uninfected control (not recorded which). Each CDR3 is given with its conserved first and last residue. Each record gives: V gene, D gene, clone size, J gene, CDR3 protein, CDR3 DNA. D genes are given only for firm matches. Clone size is shown for a subset of rows, as once, few, many or a class of expanded clone.

TRBV25-1,.,.,TRBJ1-1,CASSKSTEAFF,TGTGCCAGCAGTAAAAGCACTGAAGCTTTCTTT
TRBV18,TRBD2,many,TRBJ2-3,CASSPPGLAEGRTDTQYF,TGTGCCAGCTCACCACCCGGACTAGCGGAGGGACGCACAGATACGCAGTATTTT
TRBV6-2/TRBV6-3,TRBD2,medium-sized,TRBJ2-7,CASRKDRGVYEQYF,TGTGCCAGCAGAAAAGACCGGGGGGTCTACGAGCAGTACTTC
TRBV5-5,TRBD1,many,TRBJ1-2,CASSGGQLNYGYTF,TGTGCCAGCAGCGGGGGACAGCTCAACTATGGCTACACCTTC
TRBV28,.,many,TRBJ2-3,CASSSPGQHTDTQYF,TGTGCCAGCAGTTCCCCGGGACAACACACAGATACGCAGTATTTT
TRBV11-3,.,few,TRBJ2-7,CASSPGTNYYEQYF,TGTGCCAGCAGCCCTGGGACAAATTATTACGAGCAGTACTTC
TRBV7-2,TRBD1,few,TRBJ1-5,CASSYDGQGSKPQHF,TGTGCCAGCAGCTATGATGGACAGGGGTCTAAGCCCCAGCATTTT
TRBV10-3,.,many,TRBJ1-1,CAISNTPNTEAFF,TGTGCCATCAGCAACACACCGAACACTGAAGCTTTCTTT
TRBV5-1,.,many,TRBJ1-1,CASSLAAASAEAFF,TGCGCCAGCAGCTTGGCGGCGGCTTCCGCTGAAGCTTTCTTT
TRBV6-1,.,many,TRBJ1-5,CASRNQGYSNQPQHF,TGTGCCAGCAGAAACCAGGGGTATAGCAATCAGCCCCAGCATTTT
TRBV6-6,.,.,TRBJ2-5,CASSYKYQETQYF,TGTGCCAGCAGTTACAAGTACCAAGAGACCCAGTACTTC
TRBV14,TRBD1,.,TRBJ1-2,CASSQIPGQALFGYTF,TGTGCCAGCAGCCAAATCCCGGGACAGGCTCTATTTGGCTACACCTTC
TRBV7-2,TRBD1,many,TRBJ2-1,CASSPDRDDEQFF,TGTGCCAGCAGCCCCGACAGGGACGATGAGCAGTTCTTC
TRBV7-6,TRBD2,few,TRBJ2-2,CASSLARGEYTGELFF,TGTGCCAGCAGCTTGGCCCGGGGGGAGTACACCGGGGAGCTGTTTTTT
TRBV24-1,.,.,TRBJ2-4,CATRNRALAKNIQYF,TGTGCCACCAGAAACAGGGCCCTCGCCAAAAACATTCAGTACTTC
TRBV11-2,TRBD1,many,TRBJ2-1,CASSQRQGSYNEQFF,TGTGCCAGCAGTCAGAGACAGGGATCTTACAATGAGCAGTTCTTC
TRBV7-9,TRBD1,many,TRBJ2-1,CASSLGQGAPYNEQFF,TGTGCCAGCAGCTTAGGACAGGGGGCTCCCTACAATGAGCAGTTCTTC
TRBV6-6,TRBD1,many,TRBJ2-7,CASSDGTGTMSLNF,TGTGCCAGCAGCGATGGGACAGGGACCATGTCATTGAACTTC
TRBV5-1,.,few,TRBJ2-3,CASSLVGGRDTQYF,TGCGCCAGCAGCTTGGTCGGAGGGCGAGATACGCAGTATTTT
TRBV5-4,.,many,TRBJ2-5,CASSFRGQETQYF,TGTGCCAGCAGCTTTAGAGGGCAAGAGACCCAGTACTTC
TRBV19,.,few,TRBJ2-7,CASRGGLNYEQYF,TGTGCCAGTAGAGGTGGGTTGAACTACGAGCAGTACTTC
TRBV6-5,.,many,TRBJ2-7,CASRRTATAYEQYF,TGTGCCAGCAGGCGGACAGCTACAGCGTACGAGCAGTACTTC
TRBV7-2,TRBD1,many,TRBJ2-5,CASSPTGGRETQYF,TGTGCCAGCAGTCCTACAGGGGGTAGAGAGACCCAGTACTTC
TRBV20-1,TRBD1,many,TRBJ1-2,CSAREGRGYGYTF,TGCAGTGCTAGAGAGGGCAGGGGGTATGGCTACACCTTC
TRBV25-1,.,.,TRBJ2-3,CASSESYTTDTQYF,TGTGCCAGCAGTGAATCTTACACCACAGATACGCAGTATTTT
TRBV27,.,many,TRBJ2-7,CASSLKMGAVYEQYF,TGTGCCAGCAGCCTTAAAATGGGAGCAGTCTACGAGCAGTACTTC
TRBV10-3,.,.,TRBJ1-5,CAISDWYTRGNQPQHF,TGTGCCATCAGTGATTGGTACACCAGGGGTAATCAGCCCCAGCATTTT